This is a list of T cell receptor beta chains from one sample in a study of T cell responses to AZD1222 COVID-19 vaccine. Repertoires were generated with immunoSEQ multiplex PCR, while TCRdb's copy carries only in-frame clones and drops some. In the table there are roughly 100,000 clones, approximately 88% of which are singletons. Sequenced material: peripheral blood, taken on day 0 of AZD1222 vaccination. Source of these receptors: an adult in good health. CDR3s include the opening cysteine and the closing phenylalanine or tryptophan. A D gene is named only where the DNA matches it firmly. Clone size is stated in some rows and not others, as once, few, many or a class when expanded.

>TRBV27|.|TRBD1|TRBJ2-7
TGTGCCAGCAGTTTATTACCGGCAGGGGGTAGCTACGAGCAGTACTTC
CASSLLPAGGSYEQYF
>TRBV12-3/TRBV12-4|.|TRBD1|TRBJ1-1
TGTGCCAGCAGCCAGGGACAGATTGAAGCTTTCTTT
CASSQGQIEAFF
>TRBV5-1|.|TRBD1|TRBJ2-7
TGCGCCAGCAGCACTACCCCAGTGGACAGGGTTAACTACGAGCAGTACTTC
CASSTTPVDRVNYEQYF
>TRBV29-1|.|TRBD2|TRBJ2-3
TGCAGCGTTGAAGATCAGGCTAGCGGGGGTCCGGATACGCAGTATTTT
CSVEDQASGGPDTQYF
>TRBV12-5|.|TRBD1|TRBJ1-1
TGTGCTAGTGGATCAGGGGGTACTGAAGCTTTCTTT
CASGSGGTEAFF
>TRBV13|.|.|TRBJ1-6
TGTGCCAGCAGCTTCGGTACGTCACCCCTCCACTTT
CASSFGTSPLHF
>TRBV10-3|once|.|TRBJ2-3
TGTGCCATCAGTGATAAGGGGGGGAGTGGAGATACGCAGTATTTT
CAISDKGGSGDTQYF
>TRBV18|.|.|TRBJ2-5
TGTGCCAGCTCACCACCCCGTACGGGGGCCTGGGAGACCCAGTACTTC
CASSPPRTGAWETQYF
>TRBV18|.|.|TRBJ1-2
TGTGCCAGCTCACCACCGACACAAGCTAACTATGGCTACACCTTC
CASSPPTQANYGYTF
>TRBV7-2|.|.|TRBJ1-6
TGTGCCAGCAGCCTGAGGGTAGGCGCCTATAATTCACCCCTCCACTTT
CASSLRVGAYNSPLHF
>TRBV7-2|once|.|TRBJ1-1
TGTGCCAGCAGCTCCCACACGAACACTGAAGCTTTCTTT
CASSSHTNTEAFF
>TRBV28|.|.|TRBJ1-4
TGTGCCAGCAGTTCTCCCCGGGGGGGGACTAATGAAAAACTGTTTTTT
CASSSPRGGTNEKLFF
>TRBV27|.|.|TRBJ1-1
TGTGCCAGCAGTTTTTGGGGGGGGGCGAAAGCTTTCTTT
CASSFWGGAKAFF
>TRBV10-2|few|.|TRBJ1-4
TGCGCCAGCAGTGAGTTGGGGGCAGGCGAAAAACTGTTTTTT
CASSELGAGEKLFF
>TRBV7-2|.|.|TRBJ1-1
TGTGCCAGCAGCTCAGGGGCAGGGTTGAACACTGAAGCTTTCTTT
CASSSGAGLNTEAFF
>TRBV4-3|.|.|TRBJ2-2
TGCGCCAGCAGCCAGTATACCGGGGAGCTGTTTTTT
CASSQYTGELFF
>TRBV5-1|once|TRBD1|TRBJ1-3
TGCGCCAGCAGCTTGGCCCTACAGGGGGCTGGAAACACCATATATTTT
CASSLALQGAGNTIYF
>TRBV18|.|.|TRBJ2-7
TGTGCCAGCTCACCAACGGGGTTCTACGAGCAGTACTTC
CASSPTGFYEQYF
>TRBV19|.|.|TRBJ2-4
TGTGCCAGTAGTTCCTCCGGGTCTGATCAAAACATTCAGTACTTC
CASSSSGSDQNIQYF
>TRBV7-6|few|.|TRBJ2-1
TGTGCCAGCAGCTCCGGAAGACCCGGTTGGGATGAGCAGTTCTTC
CASSSGRPGWDEQFF
>TRBV7-9|.|.|TRBJ1-1
TGTGCCAGCACCCGCGGCCCTCTAGCTAACACTGAAGCTTTCTTT
CASTRGPLANTEAFF
>TRBV6-6|.|.|TRBJ1-1
TGTGCCAGTGACGGTTTGACTGAAGCTTTCTTT
CASDGLTEAFF
>TRBV11-3|.|.|TRBJ2-3
TGTGCCAGCAGCTTTAAGCCCACAGGGACGAGCACAGATACGCAGTATTTT
CASSFKPTGTSTDTQYF
>TRBV10-3|many|.|TRBJ2-2
TGTGCCATCAGTGACCCGGACACCGGGGAGCTGTTTTTT
CAISDPDTGELFF
>TRBV24-1|.|TRBD1|TRBJ2-3
TGTGCCACCAGTGACCCTGGACAGGGGGCGTTTTATACGCAGTATTTT
CATSDPGQGAFYTQYF
>TRBV19|few|TRBD1|TRBJ1-5
TGTGCCAGTAGTCCATCCCGACAGGGTTGGAATCAGCCCCAGCATTTT
CASSPSRQGWNQPQHF
>TRBV7-8|.|TRBD2|TRBJ2-1
TGTGCCAGCGCGGGAGACCCCCCCCATGAGCAGTTCTTC
CASAGDPPHEQFF
>TRBV6-1|.|.|TRBJ2-5
TGTGCCAGCAGTGAGAACAGCAGGGAGACCCAGTACTTC
CASSENSRETQYF
>TRBV5-1|.|TRBD1|TRBJ1-1
TGCGCCAGCAGCTTGCGGGGGGGACAGCTTGAAGCTTTCTTT
CASSLRGGQLEAFF